Presented here are 4 T cell receptor beta chains from one specimen sequenced in a study of shared clonotypes between healthy human individuals. Sequenced by immunoSEQ multiplex PCR; TCRdb stores in-frame clones only, minus some. The sample carries roughly 2,500,000 clones, roughly 93% recorded once. Sequencing was done on a sample of naive CD4+ T cells from PBMCs. Sample subset: CD45RA+ positively selected. All receptors come from a man younger than 35 in good health. Some clones in this sample may be carry-over from other donors' samples.

On this clone itself: The same CDR3 is also encoded by other DNA sequences in this sample. The gene calls are TRBV7-2 and TRBJ2-3; TRBD2 matches 7 bases. V trimming: 6 bases; J trimming: 6 bases; junction bases outside the gene matches: 3. From germline, CDR1 is SGHTA and CDR2 FQGNSA. This CDR3 comprises 12 residues. CDR3 region: CASSPGGDTQYF. The CDR3 DNA reads as TGTGCCAGCAGTCCCGGGGGGGATACGCAGTATTTT.

This chain links TRBV5-4 with TRBJ2-2, with 8 nucleotides matching TRBD2. V was clipped by 4 bases and J by 2 bases; unmatched bases: 4. Germline V gene lookup returns CDR1 SGHNT and CDR2 YYREEE (reference sequence). The CDR3 runs 15 residues. CDR3: CASSLSGTNTGELFF. DNA of the CDR3: TGTGCCAGCAGCCTTAGCGGGACCAACACCGGGGAGCTGTTTTTT.

The chain is built from TRBV6-6 and TRBJ2-5, with TRBD1 matching over 7 bases. The CDR3 runs 12 residues. CDR1 and CDR2 from the germline V gene are MNHNY and SVGAGI (reference sequence). V gave up 5 bases and J gave up 8 bases; unmatched junction bases: 5. Here the CDR3 reads CASSPTGVTQYF. The CDR3 DNA is TGTGCCAGCAGTCCCACAGGGGTCACCCAGTACTTC.

The rearrangement uses TRBV15 and TRBJ2-1; 7 bases match TRBD1. The V gene end was trimmed by 1 base and the J gene end by 4 bases; junction bases not matched to a gene: 4. From germline, CDR1 is LNHNV and CDR2 YYDKDF (reference sequence). The CDR3 loop spans 15 amino acids. In DNA, the CDR3 is TGTGCCACCAGCAGAGCCCAGACAGGGTACAATGAGCAGTTCTTC. Translation gives CATSRAQTGYNEQFF.